These 24 T cell receptor beta chains were sequenced from one sample in a study of blood T cell repertoires in COVID-19. The assay was immunoSEQ multiplex PCR, and TCRdb's table has in-frame clones only and misses some. The sample lists around 250,000 clones, about 88% occurring once. Material for sequencing was PBMCs or T cells enriched from blood (not recorded which). The receptors here all came from a woman between 50 and 59 years old who had been exposed to COVID-19.

The CDR3 DNA is TGCGCCAGCAGCTTGGGAGCAGGGAACACCGGGGAGCTGTTTTTT. Its protein is CASSLGAGNTGELFF. The genes are TRBV5-1 and TRBJ2-2; the D is unclear. Germline V gene data show CDR1 as SGHRS and CDR2 as YFSETQ. There are 15 residues in the CDR3. The V end was cut by 0 bases, the J end by 1 base, with 7 bases between.

This chain connects TRBV7-8 to TRBJ1-2; D might be TRBD1 (5 bases). The CDR3 sequence is 18 residues long. The V end was cut by 2 bases, the J end by 0 bases, with 19 bases between. In germline, CDR1 is SGHVS, CDR2 FQNEAQ. The CDR3 region has the DNA TGTGCCAGCAGCTTAAGTTCCAGGGTTGCCCCCGCTAACTATGGCTACACCTTC. This translates into CASSLSSRVAPANYGYTF. The full variable domain, with the rest looked up from reference TRBV7-8 and TRBJ1-2, is GAGVSQSPRYKVAKRGQDVALRCDPISGHVSLFWYQQALGQGPEFLTYFQNEAQLDKSGLPSDRFFAERPEGSVSTLKIQRTQQEDSAVYLCASSLSSRVAPANYGYTFGSGTRLTVV.

The chain employs TRBV6-2 or TRBV6-3 and TRBJ2-3, with D hard to call. CDR1 is MNHEY and CDR2 is SVGEGT in the germline V gene. The V and J ends lost 6 bases and 6 bases respectively, with 7 bases between them. This CDR3 is built from 11 residues. CDR3 bases: TGTGCCAGCAGCCCCGGGGATACGCAGTATTTT. It specifies CASSPGDTQYF.

This rearrangement joins TRBV3-1 (or the pseudogene TRBV3-2) to TRBJ1-1; tentative D call: TRBD1 (6 bases). Germline V gives CDR1 LGHDT, CDR2 YNNKEL (reference sequence). The V end was cut by 0 bases, the J end by 0 bases, with 8 bases between. The CDR3 sequence is 15 residues long. CDR3 bases: TGTGCCAGCAGCCAAGAGTGGGGGCTGAACACTGAAGCTTTCTTT. This encodes CASSQEWGLNTEAFF.

The chain combines TRBV10-3 with TRBJ2-5, with 8 bases identical to TRBD1. Germline CDR1 reads ENHRY; CDR2 reads SYGVKD. V lost 3 bases and J lost 1; bases outside the gene matches: 4. The CDR3 is 15 amino acids. As DNA, the CDR3 is TGTGCCATCAGTGAATGGACAGGGCCCCAAGAGACCCAGTACTTC. Translation gives CAISEWTGPQETQYF.

This clone was observed a single time. This chain connects TRBV2 to TRBJ1-1, with 8 positions matching TRBD1. The germline V gene encodes CDR1 SNHLY and CDR2 FYNNEI. The CDR3 extends over 14 amino acids. With 3 bases clipped from V and 4 bases from J, the junction kept 4 bases outside the gene matches. CDR3 nucleotide sequence: TGTGCCAGCAGTGATAACAGGGGGATCACTGAAGCTTTCTTT. This gives the protein CASSDNRGITEAFF.

V gene TRBV9 combines with J gene TRBJ2-1, with D perhaps TRBD2 (5 bases). This CDR3 region has 14 residues. V was trimmed by 0 bases and J by 6 bases, leaving 10 bases between them. Germline lookup yields CDR1 SGDLS and CDR2 YYNGEE. The CDR3: CASSVGLATNEQFF. CDR3 DNA: TGTGCCAGCAGCGTAGGGCTAGCAACCAATGAGCAGTTCTTC.

V usage is TRBV5-1 and J usage is TRBJ2-2; D is unresolved. Trimming cost V 0 bases and J 4 bases, with 7 bases left between them. Germline V gene lookup returns CDR1 SGHRS and CDR2 YFSETQ. CDR3 length equals 14 residues. CDR3 amino acids: CASSLELGTGELFF. The CDR3 DNA follows: TGCGCCAGCAGCTTGGAGCTCGGCACCGGGGAGCTGTTTTTT.

The chain employs TRBV20-1 and TRBJ2-7, with no clear D. The CDR3 sequence is 11 residues long. With 5 bases removed from V and 7 bases from J, the gap between germline ends came to 12 bases. In germline, CDR1 is DFQATT, CDR2 SNEGSKA (reference sequence). This CDR3 reads CSALRSREQYF. The CDR3 coding sequence is TGCAGTGCTCTGAGATCTAGGGAGCAGTACTTC.

The chain combines TRBV5-1 with TRBJ2-1; D ambiguous. Trimming left V 0 bases short and J 7 bases short, with 11 bases between. This CDR3 has 14 residues. Germline CDR1 and CDR2: SGHRS and YFSETQ. The CDR3 DNA follows: TGCGCCAGCAGCTTGGAAATGCCCCAGAATGAGCAGTTCTTC. Residues: CASSLEMPQNEQFF.

The rearrangement links TRBV28 to TRBJ1-4; no definite D call. The CDR3 has 15 residues. CDR1 and CDR2 from the germline V gene are MDHEN and SYDVKM. Trimming took off 6 bases at V and 6 bases at J, with 17 bases between the two ends. CDR3 coding DNA: TGTGCCAGCAGCGCCCCGGGAGTCGTCTATGAAAAACTGTTTTTT. As protein: CASSAPGVVYEKLFF. Full variable domain (missing parts from reference TRBV28 and TRBJ1-4): DVKVTQSSRYLVKRTGEKVFLECVQDMDHENMFWYRQDPGLGLRLIYFSYDVKMKEKGDIPEGYSVSREKKERFSLILESASTNQTSMYLCASSAPGVVYEKLFFGSGTQLSVL.

The chain joins TRBV28 to TRBJ2-5; 10 positions match TRBD1. Germline CDR1 is MDHEN and CDR2 is SYDVKM. V trimming: 5 bases; J trimming: 5 bases; junction bases outside the gene matches: 8. This CDR3 has 15 amino acids. DNA for the CDR3: TGTGCCAGCAGTACCGGGACAGGGGCTGGGGAGACCCAGTACTTC. Translated, it gives CASSTGTGAGETQYF.

The gene calls are TRBV5-5 and TRBJ2-5; the D gene is possibly TRBD2 (5 bases). CDR1 is SGHKS, CDR2 YYEKEE, per germline (reference sequence). There are 14 residues in the CDR3. Trimming took off 1 base at V and 1 base at J, with 8 bases between the two ends. The DNA for the CDR3 is TGTGCCAGCAGCTTGATTCGGGGCCAAGAGACCCAGTACTTC. Translation gives CASSLIRGQETQYF. Combining the CDR3 with reference TRBV5-5 and TRBJ2-5 gives the whole variable domain DAGVTQSPTHLIKTRGQQVTLRCSPISGHKSVSWYQQVLGQGPQFIFQYYEKEERGRGNFPDRFSARQFPNYSSELNVNALLLGDSALYLCASSLIRGQETQYFGPGTRLLVL.

The genes are TRBV6-5 and TRBJ2-1; TRBD1 aligns across 9 bases. V shed 6 bases and J 4 bases; nucleotides not matched to a gene: 7. Germline V lookup: CDR1 MNHEY, CDR2 SVGAGI. The length of the CDR3 is 15 residues. CDR3 loop: CASSLGTGPYNEQFF. CDR3 in DNA: TGTGCCAGCAGCCTTGGGACAGGGCCTTACAATGAGCAGTTCTTC.

The chain has TRBV7-6 and TRBJ1-1; 8 bases agree with TRBD1. Germline V gene sequence: CDR1 SGHVS, CDR2 FNYEAQ. V trimming: 1 base; J trimming: 1 base; junction bases outside the gene matches: 5. This CDR3 is 16 amino acids long. This chain's CDR3 is CASSLVSTGGNTEAFF. DNA for the CDR3: TGTGCCAGCAGCTTAGTCTCAACAGGGGGGAACACTGAAGCTTTCTTT.

This chain uses TRBV19 with TRBJ1-2; 7 bases align to TRBD1. CDR3 length: 14 residues. CDR1 is LNHDA, CDR2 SQIVND, per germline (reference sequence). After removal of 5 bases from V and 8 bases from J, the junction contained 11 bases not matched to a gene. The CDR3 DNA sequence: TGTGCCAGTAGTCCCGGGACAGAGAGGGAAGGCTACACCTTC. Amino acids: CASSPGTEREGYTF.

The count of this clone is one. The V call is TRBV6-2 or TRBV6-3, the J call TRBJ1-6, with D possibly TRBD1 on 6 matching bases. This CDR3 is built from 14 residues. Germline-derived CDR1 and CDR2 are MNHEY and SVGEGT. V lost 6 bases and J lost 5, with 11 bases in between. In nucleotides, the CDR3 is TGTGCCAGCAGCCTACAGGGCCATAATTCACCCCTCCACTTT. Translated: CASSLQGHNSPLHF.

This clone was picked up a small number of times. This chain uses TRBV19 with TRBJ2-2, with D hard to call. V shed 0 bases and J shed 1 base, with 12 bases lying between them. The CDR3 is made up of 17 amino acids. Germline-derived CDR1 and CDR2 are LNHDA and SQIVND (reference sequence). The CDR3 nucleotides read TGTGCCAGTAGTATAGATAGCCAGCCCCTGAACACCGGGGAGCTGTTTTTT. It specifies CASSIDSQPLNTGELFF.

In DNA form, the CDR3 reads TGTGCCAGCAGCCCTACAGGGGGCTGGGACTATGGCTACACCTTC. Amino acid sequence: CASSPTGGWDYGYTF. This chain joins TRBV28 and TRBJ1-2, with TRBD1 identical over 9 bases. Trimming removed 6 bases from V and 3 bases from J; junction bases left unmatched: 8. Per the germline V gene, CDR1 is MDHEN and CDR2 is SYDVKM. This CDR3 has 15 residues.

V usage is TRBV7-9 and J usage is TRBJ1-2, with 9 bases that match TRBD1. The germline gives CDR1 SEHNR, CDR2 FQNEAQ (reference sequence). The CDR3 consists of 18 residues. With 5 bases clipped from V and 6 bases from J, the junction kept 19 bases outside the gene matches. The CDR3 sequence is CASSRMEPGTGNYHGYTF. DNA for the CDR3: TGTGCCAGCAGCCGTATGGAACCCGGGACAGGGAACTATCATGGCTACACCTTC.

The chain carries TRBV4-1 and TRBJ1-5; possibly TRBD1 for D (5 bases). V was shortened by 0 bases and J by 9 bases, with 9 bases between the two germline ends. CDR1 and CDR2 from the germline V gene are MGHRA and YSYEKL. CDR3 length equals 13 residues. CDR3 nucleotides: TGCGCCAGCAGCCAAGAGCAGGGAAGGCCCCAGCATTTT. Encoded protein: CASSQEQGRPQHF.

This clone turned up a few times. The chain uses TRBV18 and TRBJ1-1; weak D call: TRBD1 (6 bases). This CDR3 spans 16 amino acids. The V end was cut by 5 bases, the J end by 0 bases, with 16 bases between. From germline, CDR1 is KGHSH and CDR2 LQKENI. The CDR3 loop reads CASSKDSPIMNTEAFF. The CDR3 DNA reads TGTGCCAGCTCAAAGGACAGCCCAATAATGAACACTGAAGCTTTCTTT.

J is TRBJ2-3 and V is TRBV5-4; 10 positions match TRBD2. CDR3 length: 15 amino acids. The junction had 3 bases not matched to a gene; V was cut back by 0 bases and J by 5 bases. CDR1 is SGHNT, CDR2 YYREEE, per germline (reference sequence). The CDR3 reads CASSLASGGGDTQYF. DNA of the CDR3: TGTGCCAGCAGCTTGGCTAGCGGGGGAGGAGATACGCAGTATTTT.

The genes are TRBV6-5 and TRBJ2-7; D is possibly TRBD1 (6 bases). Trimming removed 6 bases at V and 0 bases at J, with 15 bases between. Germline V lookup: CDR1 MNHEY, CDR2 SVGAGI. The CDR3 covers 15 residues. The CDR3 nucleotides read TGTGCCAGCAGAGAGACAGGATTTGGCTCCTACGAGCAGTACTTC. It specifies CASRETGFGSYEQYF.